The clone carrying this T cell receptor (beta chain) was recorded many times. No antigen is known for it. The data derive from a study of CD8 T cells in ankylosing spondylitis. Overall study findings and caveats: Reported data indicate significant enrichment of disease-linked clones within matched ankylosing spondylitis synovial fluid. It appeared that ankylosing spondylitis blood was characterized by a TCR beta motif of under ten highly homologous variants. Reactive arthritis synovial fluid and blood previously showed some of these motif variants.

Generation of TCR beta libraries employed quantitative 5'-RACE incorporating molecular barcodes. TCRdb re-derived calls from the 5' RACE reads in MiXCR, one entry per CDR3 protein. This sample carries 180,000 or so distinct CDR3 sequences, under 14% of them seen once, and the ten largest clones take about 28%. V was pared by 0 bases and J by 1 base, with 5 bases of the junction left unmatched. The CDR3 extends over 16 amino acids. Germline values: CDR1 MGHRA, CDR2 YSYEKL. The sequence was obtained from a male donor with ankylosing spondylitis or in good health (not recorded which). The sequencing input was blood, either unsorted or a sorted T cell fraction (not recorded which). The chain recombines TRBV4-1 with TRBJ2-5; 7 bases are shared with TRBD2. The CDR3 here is CASSQDWSSGQETQYF. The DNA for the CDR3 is TGCGCCAGCAGCCAAGATTGGTCTAGCGGCCAAGAGACCCAGTACTTC.